The 23 T cell receptor beta chains reported below all come from one sample, sequenced in a study of Ad26.COV2.S vaccination and SARS-CoV-2 variants. Using immunoSEQ multiplex PCR, the repertoire was profiled, and TCRdb retains in-frame clones only, with some absent. This sample has roughly 420,000 clones, with roughly 88% found just once. Treatment specified: approximately 18 received Ad26.COV2.S at low or high dose, single or two shots; about 5 received placebo; per-sample allocation not given. Following the first vaccine or placebo injection, samples were taken on day 63. The specimen was peripheral blood, collected in a trial of Ad26.COV2.S vaccine versus placebo. The source is a person aged 18-65 years who received the Ad26.COV2.S COVID-19 vaccine or a placebo.

The chain links TRBV10-3 to TRBJ2-2; 8 positions agree with TRBD1. Unmatched junction bases numbered 5, after V lost 3 bases and J lost 5 bases. Germline V lookup: CDR1 ENHRY, CDR2 SYGVKD. The length of the CDR3 is 15 residues. The CDR3 sequence is CAISDPGGRTGELFF. The CDR3 DNA reads as TGTGCCATCAGTGACCCAGGGGGCAGGACCGGGGAGCTGTTTTTT.

The chain links TRBV7-2 to TRBJ2-1; D unclear. Deletions cut 3 bases from V and 1 base from J, with 10 bases between. In germline, CDR1 is SGHTA, CDR2 FQGNSA. CDR3 length equals 15 residues. CDR3 sequence: CASSLTAISYNEQFF. As DNA, the CDR3 is TGTGCCAGCAGCTTGACGGCCATATCCTACAATGAGCAGTTCTTC.

The rearrangement links TRBV6-1 to TRBJ2-1, with 9 bases fitting TRBD1. Per germline, CDR1 MNHNS and CDR2 SASEGT. J gave up 4 bases and V 2 bases, and 6 bases lay outside the gene matches. CDR3 length equals 16 residues. The CDR3 loop reads CASSELPGQGYNEQFF. The DNA of the CDR3 is TGTGCCAGCAGTGAACTCCCGGGACAGGGATACAATGAGCAGTTCTTC.

The chain couples TRBV27 to TRBJ2-5; tentatively, D is TRBD1 (5 bases). Germline values: CDR1 MNHEY, CDR2 SMNVEV (reference sequence). The CDR3 has 15 residues. The V end lost 3 bases, the J end lost 5 bases, and 16 bases lay between the germline ends. The DNA of the CDR3 is TGTGCCAGCAGTTTCGGCCCAGGGATAGGTGAGACCCAGTACTTC. Protein: CASSFGPGIGETQYF.

The V and J genes are TRBV30 and TRBJ2-7; a possible D gene is TRBD2 (6 bases). The CDR3 covers 16 residues. The germline V gene has CDR1 GTSNPN and CDR2 SVGIG (reference sequence). Trimming took 0 bases from V and 7 from J, leaving 22 bases between them. The CDR3 DNA is TGTGCCTGGAGTGTGGATTGGGCAGGGAGGTTAGGAGAGCAGTACTTC. This translates into CAWSVDWAGRLGEQYF.

The V gene is TRBV29-1, the J gene TRBJ1-6; D call uncertain. Germline CDR1 and CDR2: SQVTM and ANQGSEA. V was pared by 5 bases and J by 7 bases, with 18 bases between. CDR3 size: 15 residues. The CDR3 DNA sequence: TGCAGCGTTAAGTATGGGGATCCGGGAAATTCACCCCTCCACTTT. Protein product: CSVKYGDPGNSPLHF.

The chain combines TRBV11-3 with TRBJ1-1, with unresolved D. Trimming shortened V by 0 bases and J by 11 bases, and 10 bases separated the two germline ends. Germline CDR1 reads SGHNT; CDR2 reads YENEEA. The CDR3 is 12 amino acids. This CDR3 is CASSLEPREAFF. CDR3 DNA: TGTGCCAGCAGCTTAGAGCCTAGGGAGGCTTTCTTT.

The chain combines TRBV10-3 with TRBJ2-7; D call uncertain. Germline CDR1 is ENHRY and CDR2 is SYGVKD. The V end lost 4 bases, the J end lost 0 bases, and 7 bases lay between the germline ends. The CDR3 has 13 amino acids. The CDR3 DNA is TGTGCCATCAGTGTACAGAACTCCTACGAGCAGTACTTC. As protein: CAISVQNSYEQYF.

The chain recombines TRBV15 with TRBJ2-3; D gene ambiguous. Trimming took off 0 bases at V and 2 bases at J, with 6 bases between the two ends. The germline CDR1 and CDR2 sequences are LNHNV and YYDKDF (reference sequence). CDR3 length: 14 amino acids. The DNA of the CDR3 is TGTGCCACCAGCAGAGAGGCAGACACAGATACGCAGTATTTT. It encodes CATSREADTDTQYF.

This clone came up a few times. The chain employs TRBV7-9 and TRBJ1-1; possibly TRBD1 for D (6 bases). V lost 6 bases and J lost 2, with 16 bases in between. The CDR3 length is 15 residues. In germline, CDR1 is SEHNR, CDR2 FQNEAQ (reference sequence). CDR3 DNA sequence: TGTGCCAGCAGACGCATTCCGGGACAAAACACTGAAGCTTTCTTT. Translated, it gives CASRRIPGQNTEAFF.

Concerning this clone itself: Other DNA variants within this sample encode the same CDR3. V is TRBV28 and J is TRBJ2-1; D perhaps matches TRBD2 (5 bases). The CDR3 consists of 12 residues. Germline V gene lookup returns CDR1 MDHEN and CDR2 SYDVKM. V lost 2 bases to trimming and J lost 7 bases, with 6 bases between them. The CDR3 loop is CASSLRGNEQFF. Here the CDR3 DNA reads TGTGCCAGCAGTTTACGGGGTAATGAGCAGTTCTTC.

This clone turned up a few times. The V and J genes are TRBV24-1 and TRBJ1-1; D gene uncertain. CDR1 and CDR2 (germline): KGHDR, SFDVKD. The CDR3 extends over 12 amino acids. The V end lost 4 bases, the J end lost 3 bases, and 5 bases lay between the germline ends. CDR3: CATSDLHTEAFF. The DNA for the CDR3 is TGTGCCACCAGTGACTTGCACACTGAAGCTTTCTTT.

This clone was seen a single time. The chain joins TRBV6-5 to TRBJ2-1, with 9 bases matching TRBD1. This CDR3 is 14 amino acids long. After removal of 5 bases from V and 9 bases from J, the junction contained 8 bases not matched to a gene. Germline V gene sequence: CDR1 MNHEY, CDR2 SVGAGI. The CDR3 DNA reads as TGTGCCAGCAGTAACCGGGACAGGGCAACTGAGCAGTTCTTC. The encoded protein is CASSNRDRATEQFF.

The rearrangement links TRBV7-2 to TRBJ2-2; no clear D. The germline gives CDR1 SGHTA, CDR2 FQGNSA. The germline V and J ends were trimmed by 4 bases and 2 bases, with 8 bases remaining between them. The CDR3 sequence is 14 residues long. The CDR3 is CASSSTANTGELFF. For the CDR3, the DNA is TGTGCCAGCAGCTCAACAGCTAACACCGGGGAGCTGTTTTTT.

This chain links TRBV2 with TRBJ1-1; weak D call: TRBD1 (5 bases). CDR1 and CDR2 from the germline V gene are SNHLY and FYNNEI. V lost 10 bases to trimming and J lost 3 bases, with 9 bases between them. The CDR3 sequence is 11 residues long. CDR3 DNA: TGTGCCACCTTGGGGGACACTGAAGCTTTCTTT. As protein: CATLGDTEAFF.

The rearrangement links TRBV5-1 to TRBJ1-5; maybe TRBD1 (5 bases). The CDR3 runs to 15 residues. Germline-derived CDR1 and CDR2 are SGHRS and YFSETQ. Trimming stripped 2 bases from V and 4 bases from J, with 13 bases between. DNA for the CDR3: TGCGCCAGCAGCTTTTCCGGGGCCGAGAATCAGCCCCAGCATTTT. As protein: CASSFSGAENQPQHF.

The sample holds one count of this clone. CDR3 nucleotides: TGTGCCAGCAGCCTTATTTCAGGTCACAATGAGCAGTTCTTC. Translating gives CASSLISGHNEQFF. This chain links TRBV7-9 with TRBJ2-1; no definite D call. This CDR3 has 14 amino acids. Germline lookup yields CDR1 SEHNR and CDR2 FQNEAQ (reference sequence). V gave up 5 bases and J gave up 5 bases, with 13 bases separating them.

The rearrangement joins TRBV28 to TRBJ2-5; weak D call: TRBD2 (7 bases). The CDR3 contains 15 residues. Germline CDR1 and CDR2: MDHEN and SYDVKM. V was cut by 6 bases and J by 5 bases, with 19 bases left in between. The CDR3 nucleotides read TGTGCCAGCAGCCCAGGGGCTTCGCGGGGGGAGACCCAGTACTTC. Its protein is CASSPGASRGETQYF.

The DNA for the CDR3 is TGCAGCGGGACAGCCGCGGGCACCGGGGAGCTGTTTTTT. Protein: CSGTAAGTGELFF. V and J are TRBV29-1 and TRBJ2-2; possibly TRBD1 for D (6 bases). Deletions cut 7 bases from V and 4 bases from J, with 13 bases between. Germline loops: CDR1 SQVTM, CDR2 ANQGSEA. There are 13 residues in the CDR3.

The gene calls are TRBV30 and TRBJ2-2; 7 positions agree with TRBD2. There are 15 residues in the CDR3. Trimming removed 3 bases from V and 8 bases from J; junction bases left unmatched: 12. Germline V CDR1 and CDR2: GTSNPN, SVGIG (reference sequence). CDR3 protein: CAWSAGELAVGELFF. The CDR3 DNA reads TGTGCCTGGAGCGCCGGGGAGCTAGCGGTAGGGGAGCTGTTTTTT.

The chain carries TRBV28 and TRBJ2-7, with 9 nucleotides matching TRBD1. V dropped 3 bases and J dropped 1; count of bases not matched to a gene: 1. This CDR3 is 14 amino acids long. Looked up from germline, CDR1 is MDHEN and CDR2 is SYDVKM. This CDR3 reads CASSFGTGSYEQYF. CDR3 DNA: TGTGCCAGCAGTTTCGGGACAGGGTCCTACGAGCAGTACTTC.

The genes are TRBV28 and TRBJ1-1, with TRBD1 as a possible D gene (5 bases). The CDR3 extends over 14 amino acids. Per germline, CDR1 MDHEN and CDR2 SYDVKM. Between the trimmed V and J ends, which lost 9 bases and 4 bases, there was a span of 18 bases. The CDR3 here is CASQRPGLVTEAFF. The CDR3 DNA follows: TGTGCCAGTCAACGGCCAGGGTTAGTCACTGAAGCTTTCTTT.

The V call is TRBV7-6, the J call TRBJ1-4; a possible D gene is TRBD1 (6 bases). The germline V and J ends were trimmed by 5 bases and 7 bases, with 17 bases remaining between them. In germline, CDR1 is SGHVS, CDR2 FNYEAQ. This CDR3 has 15 amino acids. The CDR3 DNA reads TGTGCCAGCAGCCCATTGGACAGATCGGGTGAAAAACTGTTTTTT. Translation: CASSPLDRSGEKLFF.